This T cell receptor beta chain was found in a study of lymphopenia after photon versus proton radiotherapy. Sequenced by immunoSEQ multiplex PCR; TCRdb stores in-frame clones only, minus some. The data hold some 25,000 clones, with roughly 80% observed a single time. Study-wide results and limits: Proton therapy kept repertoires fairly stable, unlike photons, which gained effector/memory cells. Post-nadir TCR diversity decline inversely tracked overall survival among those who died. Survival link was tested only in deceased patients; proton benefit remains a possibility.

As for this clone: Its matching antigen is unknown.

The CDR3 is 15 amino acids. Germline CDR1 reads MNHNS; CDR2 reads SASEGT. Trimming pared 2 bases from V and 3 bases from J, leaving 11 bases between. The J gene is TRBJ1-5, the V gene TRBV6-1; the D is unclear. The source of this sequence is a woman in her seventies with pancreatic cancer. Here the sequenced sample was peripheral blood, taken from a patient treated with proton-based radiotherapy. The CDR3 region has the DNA TGTGCCAGCAGTGAAATAACAGTTCCCAATCAGCCCCAGCATTTT. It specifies CASSEITVPNQPQHF.